The clone carrying this TCR beta chain was picked up a small number of times. TCRdb used MiXCR to reprocess the 5' RACE reads, holding one entry per CDR3 protein. The sample has about 180,000 distinct CDR3 sequences; 16% are singletons. Germline V lookup: CDR1 SGHRS, CDR2 YFSETQ. This CDR3 has 15 amino acids. V was clipped by 4 bases and J by 0 bases, with 12 bases between them. The data were taken from a study of T-cell memory formation after mild COVID-19. The V and J genes are TRBV5-1 and TRBJ2-3, with D possibly matching TRBD1 (6 bases). The source of this sequence is an adult woman who had mild COVID-19 (a few samples of this study predate the infection). Cell type and time point are not known. The sequenced sample was PBMCs or a T cell subset sorted from them (not recorded which). CDR3 bases: TGCGCCAGCAGCCCAGACAGGCTCAGCACAGATACGCAGTATTTT. This sequence encodes CASSPDRLSTDTQYF.